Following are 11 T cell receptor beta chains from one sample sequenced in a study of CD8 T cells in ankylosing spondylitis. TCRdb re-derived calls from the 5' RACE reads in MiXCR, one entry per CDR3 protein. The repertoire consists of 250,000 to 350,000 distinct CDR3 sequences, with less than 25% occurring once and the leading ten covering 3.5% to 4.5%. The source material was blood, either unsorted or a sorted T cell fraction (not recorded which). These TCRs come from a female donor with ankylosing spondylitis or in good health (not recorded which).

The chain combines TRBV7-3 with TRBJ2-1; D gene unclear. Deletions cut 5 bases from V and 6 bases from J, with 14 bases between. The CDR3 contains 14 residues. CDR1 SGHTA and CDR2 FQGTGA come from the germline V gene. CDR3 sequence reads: CASSRPTWGNEQFF. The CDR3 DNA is TGTGCCAGCAGCCGCCCCACCTGGGGCAATGAGCAGTTCTTC.

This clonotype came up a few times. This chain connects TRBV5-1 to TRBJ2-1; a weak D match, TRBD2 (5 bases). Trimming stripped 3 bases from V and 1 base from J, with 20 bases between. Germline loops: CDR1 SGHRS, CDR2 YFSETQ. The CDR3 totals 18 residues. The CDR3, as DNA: TGCGCCAGCAGCTCAAGTGGAGGACGTGCTAGGTCCTACAATGAGCAGTTCTTC. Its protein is CASSSSGGRARSYNEQFF.

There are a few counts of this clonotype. The CDR3 region is CASRPTTGLGLAGGKPQQFF. The CDR3 DNA is TGTGCCAGCAGGCCGACCACAGGGTTAGGGCTAGCGGGAGGGAAGCCTCAGCAGTTCTTC. This rearrangement joins TRBV3-1 to TRBJ2-1, with 12 nucleotides matching TRBD2. This CDR3 contains 20 residues. The V and J ends lost 6 bases and 11 bases, in that order; junction bases with no gene match: 26. The germline gives CDR1 LGHDT, CDR2 YNNKEL (reference sequence).

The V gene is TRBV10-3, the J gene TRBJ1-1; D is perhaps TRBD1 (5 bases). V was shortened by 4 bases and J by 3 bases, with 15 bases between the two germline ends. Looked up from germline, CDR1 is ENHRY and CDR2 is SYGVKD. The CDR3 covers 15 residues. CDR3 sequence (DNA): TGTGCCATCAGTGCCCGGGGACGAGGGGACACTGAAGCTTTCTTT. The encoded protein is CAISARGRGDTEAFF.

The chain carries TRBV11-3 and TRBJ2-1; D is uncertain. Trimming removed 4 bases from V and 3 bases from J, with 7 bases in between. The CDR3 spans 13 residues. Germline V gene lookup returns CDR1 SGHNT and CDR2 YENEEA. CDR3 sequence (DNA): TGTGCCAGCAGCTCTGACATCTACAATGAGCAGTTCTTC. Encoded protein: CASSSDIYNEQFF. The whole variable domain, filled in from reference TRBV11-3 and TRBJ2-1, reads EAGVVQSPRYKIIEKKQPVAFWCNPISGHNTLYWYLQNLGQGPELLIRYENEEAVDDSQLPKDRFSAERLKGVDSTLKIQPAELGDSAVYLCASSSDIYNEQFFGPGTRLTVL.

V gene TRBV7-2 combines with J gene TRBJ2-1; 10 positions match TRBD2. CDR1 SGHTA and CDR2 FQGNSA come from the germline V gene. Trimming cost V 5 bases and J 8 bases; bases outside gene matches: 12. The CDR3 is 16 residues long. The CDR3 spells CASSRGASGRRDEQFF. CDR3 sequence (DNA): TGTGCCAGCAGCCGAGGGGCTAGCGGGAGAAGAGATGAGCAGTTCTTC.

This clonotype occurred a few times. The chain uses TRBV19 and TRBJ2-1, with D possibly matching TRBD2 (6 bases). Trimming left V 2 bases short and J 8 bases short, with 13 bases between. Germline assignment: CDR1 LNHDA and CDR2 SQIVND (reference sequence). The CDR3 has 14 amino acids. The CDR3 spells CASSITGVTDEQFF. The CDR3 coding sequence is TGTGCCAGTAGTATAACGGGAGTGACGGATGAGCAGTTCTTC.

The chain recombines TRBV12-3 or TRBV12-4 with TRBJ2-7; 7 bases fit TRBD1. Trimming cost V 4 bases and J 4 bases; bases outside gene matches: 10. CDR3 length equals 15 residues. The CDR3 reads CASSSWDSFLYEQYF. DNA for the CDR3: TGTGCCAGCAGTTCTTGGGACAGTTTTCTTTACGAGCAGTACTTC.

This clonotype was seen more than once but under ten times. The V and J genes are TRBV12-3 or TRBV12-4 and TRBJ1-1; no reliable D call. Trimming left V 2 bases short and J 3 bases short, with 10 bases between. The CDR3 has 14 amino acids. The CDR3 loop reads CASSLSLSDTEAFF. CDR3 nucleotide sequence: TGTGCCAGCAGTTTATCCCTCTCGGACACTGAAGCTTTCTTT.

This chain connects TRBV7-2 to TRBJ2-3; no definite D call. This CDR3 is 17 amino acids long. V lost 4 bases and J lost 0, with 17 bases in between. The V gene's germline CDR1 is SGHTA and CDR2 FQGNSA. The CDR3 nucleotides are TGTGCCAGCAGCTCCCCAAGAGCCCAGCGAAGCACAGATACGCAGTATTTT. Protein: CASSSPRAQRSTDTQYF.

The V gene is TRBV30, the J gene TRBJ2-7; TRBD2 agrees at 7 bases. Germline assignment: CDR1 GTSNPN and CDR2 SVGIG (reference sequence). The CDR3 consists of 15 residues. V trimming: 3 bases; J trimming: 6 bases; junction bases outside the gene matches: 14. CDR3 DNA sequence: TGTGCCTGGAGCCGGACTTCAGGCAGCGGGGCCGAGCAGTACTTC. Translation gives CAWSRTSGSGAEQYF.